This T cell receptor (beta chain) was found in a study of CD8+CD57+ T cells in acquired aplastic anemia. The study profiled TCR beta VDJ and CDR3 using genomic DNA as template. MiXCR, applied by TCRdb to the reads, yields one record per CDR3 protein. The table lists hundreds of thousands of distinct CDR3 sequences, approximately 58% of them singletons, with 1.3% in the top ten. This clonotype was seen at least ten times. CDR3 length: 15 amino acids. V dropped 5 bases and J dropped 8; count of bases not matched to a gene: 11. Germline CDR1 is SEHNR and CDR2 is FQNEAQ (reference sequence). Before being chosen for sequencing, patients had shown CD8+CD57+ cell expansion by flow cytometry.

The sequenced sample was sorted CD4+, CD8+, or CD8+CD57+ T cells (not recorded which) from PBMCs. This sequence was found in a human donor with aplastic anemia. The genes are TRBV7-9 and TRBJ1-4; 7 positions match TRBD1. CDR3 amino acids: CASSPRRQGREKLFF. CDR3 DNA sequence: TGTGCCAGCAGCCCAAGGAGACAGGGCAGGGAAAAACTGTTTTTT.